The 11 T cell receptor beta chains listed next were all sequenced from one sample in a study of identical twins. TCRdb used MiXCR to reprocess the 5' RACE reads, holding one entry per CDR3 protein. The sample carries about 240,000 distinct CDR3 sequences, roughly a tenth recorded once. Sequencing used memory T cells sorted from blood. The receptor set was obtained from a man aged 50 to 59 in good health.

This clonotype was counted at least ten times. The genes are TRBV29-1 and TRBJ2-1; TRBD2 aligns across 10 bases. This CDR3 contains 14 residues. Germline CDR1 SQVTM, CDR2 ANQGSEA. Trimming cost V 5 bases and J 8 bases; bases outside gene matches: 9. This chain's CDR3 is CSVISASGGYEQFF. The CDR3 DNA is TGCAGCGTTATTTCGGCTAGCGGGGGCTATGAGCAGTTCTTC.

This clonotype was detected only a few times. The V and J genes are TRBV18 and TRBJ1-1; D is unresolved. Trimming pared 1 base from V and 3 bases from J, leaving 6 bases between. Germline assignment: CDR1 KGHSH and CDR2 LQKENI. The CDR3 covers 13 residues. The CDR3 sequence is CASSPHGDTEAFF. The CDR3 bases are TGTGCCAGCTCACCACACGGAGACACTGAAGCTTTCTTT. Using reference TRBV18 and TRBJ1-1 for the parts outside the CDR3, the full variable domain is NAGVMQNPRHLVRRRGQEARLRCSPMKGHSHVYWYRQLPEEGLKFMVYLQKENIIDESGMPKERFSAEFPKEGPSILRIQQVVRGDSAAYFCASSPHGDTEAFFGQGTRLTVV.

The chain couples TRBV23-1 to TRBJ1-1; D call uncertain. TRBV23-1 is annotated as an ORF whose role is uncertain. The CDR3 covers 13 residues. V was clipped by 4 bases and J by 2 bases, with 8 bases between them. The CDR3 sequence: CASSRTINTEAFF. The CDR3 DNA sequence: TGCGCCAGCAGTCGAACTATTAACACTGAAGCTTTCTTT.

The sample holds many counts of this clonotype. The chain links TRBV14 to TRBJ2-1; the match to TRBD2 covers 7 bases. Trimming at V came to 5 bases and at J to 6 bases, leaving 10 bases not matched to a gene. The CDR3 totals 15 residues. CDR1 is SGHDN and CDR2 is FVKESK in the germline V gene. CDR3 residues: CASSKTGLNRNEQFF. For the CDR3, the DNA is TGTGCCAGCAGCAAAACGGGACTAAATCGCAATGAGCAGTTCTTC.

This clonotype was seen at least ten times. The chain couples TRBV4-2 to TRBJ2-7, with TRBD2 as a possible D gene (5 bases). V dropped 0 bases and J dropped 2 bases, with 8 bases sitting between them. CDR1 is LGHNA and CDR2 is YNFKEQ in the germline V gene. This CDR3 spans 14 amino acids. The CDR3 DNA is TGTGCCAGCAGCCAAGATGGAGGTCCCTACGAGCAGTACTTC. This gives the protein CASSQDGGPYEQYF.

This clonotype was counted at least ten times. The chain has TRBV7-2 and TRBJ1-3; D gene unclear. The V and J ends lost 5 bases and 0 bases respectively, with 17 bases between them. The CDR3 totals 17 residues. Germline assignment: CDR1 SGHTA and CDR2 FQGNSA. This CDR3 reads CASSPRTGPRSGNTIYF. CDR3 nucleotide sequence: TGTGCCAGCAGCCCCCGGACCGGGCCTCGCTCTGGAAACACCATATATTTT.

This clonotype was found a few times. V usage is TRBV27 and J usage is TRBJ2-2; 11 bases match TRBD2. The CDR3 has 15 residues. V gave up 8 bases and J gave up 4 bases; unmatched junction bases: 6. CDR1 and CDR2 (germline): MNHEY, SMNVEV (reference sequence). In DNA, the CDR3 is TGTGCCAGCCGATCTAGCGGGGGGTTCACCGGGGAGCTGTTTTTT. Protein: CASRSSGGFTGELFF.

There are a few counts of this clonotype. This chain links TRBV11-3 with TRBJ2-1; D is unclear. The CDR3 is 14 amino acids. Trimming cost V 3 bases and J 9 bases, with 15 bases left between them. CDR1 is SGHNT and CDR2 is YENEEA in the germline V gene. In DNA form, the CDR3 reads TGTGCCAGCAGCTTTGCTCCTTCTGTCGGTGAGCAGTTCTTC. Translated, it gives CASSFAPSVGEQFF.

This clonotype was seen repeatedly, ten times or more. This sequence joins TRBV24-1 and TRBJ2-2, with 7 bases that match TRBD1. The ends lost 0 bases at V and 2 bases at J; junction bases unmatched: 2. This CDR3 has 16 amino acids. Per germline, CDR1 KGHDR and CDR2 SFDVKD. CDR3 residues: CATSDLGQANTGELFF. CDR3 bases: TGTGCCACCAGTGATTTGGGACAGGCAAACACCGGGGAGCTGTTTTTT.

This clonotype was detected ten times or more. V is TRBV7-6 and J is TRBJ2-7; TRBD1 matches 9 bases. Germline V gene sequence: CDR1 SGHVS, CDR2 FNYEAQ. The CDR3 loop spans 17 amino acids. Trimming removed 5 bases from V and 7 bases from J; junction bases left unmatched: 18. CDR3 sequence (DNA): TGTGCCAGCAGCCGAGATCTGGGGACAGGGTCCACCTGGGAGCAGTACTTC. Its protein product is CASSRDLGTGSTWEQYF.

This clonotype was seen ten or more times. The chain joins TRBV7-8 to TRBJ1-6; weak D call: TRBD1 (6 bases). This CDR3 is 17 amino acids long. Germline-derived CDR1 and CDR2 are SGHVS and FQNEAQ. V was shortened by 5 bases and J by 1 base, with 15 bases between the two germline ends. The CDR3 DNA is TGTGCCAGCAGCCTTCAGGGGCTACGGTCCTATAATTCACCCCTCCACTTT. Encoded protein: CASSLQGLRSYNSPLHF.